This passage covers 4 T cell receptor beta chains from one sample sequenced in a study of response to subunit inactivated influenza vaccine. A single record per CDR3 protein comes from TCRdb applying MiXCR to the RT-PCR reads. This sample has some 800,000 distinct CDR3 sequences; 21% occur once, and the top ten carry about 9.4%. Sample: PBMCs from blood, taken roughly 5 days after vaccination. Source of these receptors: a man aged 50-59 years who received an inactivated influenza vaccine.

This clonotype showed up just a few times. The chain combines TRBV7-3 with TRBJ2-1; 13 bases align to TRBD2. Germline V lookup: CDR1 SGHTA, CDR2 FQGTGA. The CDR3 sequence is 17 residues long. Trimming removed 3 bases from V and 9 bases from J; junction bases left unmatched: 11. CDR3 nucleotide sequence: TGTGCCAGCAGCTTGACTAGCGGGAGGACTAGACCAACTGAGCAGTTCTTC. As protein: CASSLTSGRTRPTEQFF.

This chain uses TRBV5-6 with TRBJ1-1, with D tentatively TRBD1 (5 bases). Trimming took 6 bases from V and 0 from J, leaving 12 bases between them. This CDR3 has 14 amino acids. The germline gives CDR1 SGHDT, CDR2 YYEEEE. This CDR3 reads CASIQTAVNTEAFF. The CDR3 DNA reads TGTGCCAGCATTCAGACAGCTGTGAACACTGAAGCTTTCTTT.

The chain links TRBV27 to TRBJ1-1, with TRBD1 identical over 8 bases. J was trimmed by 1 base and V by 6 bases; bases with no gene match: 7. Germline-derived CDR1 and CDR2 are MNHEY and SMNVEV (reference sequence). There are 15 residues in the CDR3. DNA of the CDR3: TGTGCCAGCAGGCTGATGACAGGGGCGAACACTGAAGCTTTCTTT. Encoded protein: CASRLMTGANTEAFF.

V gene TRBV12-3 or TRBV12-4 combines with J gene TRBJ2-3, with D unresolved. V lost 6 bases and J 6 bases, leaving 22 bases between the germline ends. The CDR3 extends over 16 amino acids. Written as DNA, the CDR3 is TGTGCCAGCAGAGCCCTCCCCCTGGTTTTCGAGGATACGCAGTATTTT. It codes for CASRALPLVFEDTQYF.